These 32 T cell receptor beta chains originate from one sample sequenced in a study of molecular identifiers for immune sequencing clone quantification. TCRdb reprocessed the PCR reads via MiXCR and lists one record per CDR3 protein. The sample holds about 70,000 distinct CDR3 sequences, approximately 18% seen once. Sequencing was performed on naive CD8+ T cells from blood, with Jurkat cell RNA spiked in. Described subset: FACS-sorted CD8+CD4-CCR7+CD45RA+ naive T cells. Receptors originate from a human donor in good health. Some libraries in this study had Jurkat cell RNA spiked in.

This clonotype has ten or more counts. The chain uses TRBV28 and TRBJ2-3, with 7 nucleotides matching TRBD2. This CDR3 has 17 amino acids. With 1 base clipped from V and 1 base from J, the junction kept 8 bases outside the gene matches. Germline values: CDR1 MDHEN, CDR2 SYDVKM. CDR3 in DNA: TGTGCCAGCAGTTTATTACCTAGCGGAGGGGGCACAGATACGCAGTATTTT. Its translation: CASSLLPSGGGTDTQYF.

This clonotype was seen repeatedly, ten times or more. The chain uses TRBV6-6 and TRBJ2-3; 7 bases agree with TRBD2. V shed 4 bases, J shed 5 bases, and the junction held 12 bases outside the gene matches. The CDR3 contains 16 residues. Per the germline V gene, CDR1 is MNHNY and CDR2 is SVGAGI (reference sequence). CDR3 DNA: TGTGCCAGCAGTTTTCTCGCGGGAGAGGGGAGAGATACGCAGTATTTT. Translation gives CASSFLAGEGRDTQYF.

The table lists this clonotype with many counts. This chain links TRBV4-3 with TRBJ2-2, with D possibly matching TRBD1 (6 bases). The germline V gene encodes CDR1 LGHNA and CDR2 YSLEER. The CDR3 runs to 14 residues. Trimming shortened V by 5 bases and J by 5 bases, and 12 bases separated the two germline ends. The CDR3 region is CASSKKDRTGELFF. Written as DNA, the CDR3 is TGCGCCAGCAGCAAGAAGGACAGAACCGGGGAGCTGTTTTTT.

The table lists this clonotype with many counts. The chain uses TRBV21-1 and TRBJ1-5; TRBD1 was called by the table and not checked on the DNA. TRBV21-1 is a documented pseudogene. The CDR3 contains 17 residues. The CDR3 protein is CASSQKDGRQGSQPQHF. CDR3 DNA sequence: TGTGCCAGCAGCCAAAAGGATGGAAGACAGGGCTCTCAGCCCCAGCATTTT.

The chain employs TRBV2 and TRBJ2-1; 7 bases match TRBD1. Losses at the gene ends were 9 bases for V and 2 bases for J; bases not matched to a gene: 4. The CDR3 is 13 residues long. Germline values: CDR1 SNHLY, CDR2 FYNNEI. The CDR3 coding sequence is TGTGCCAGAACAGGGGCCCCCTACAATGAGCAGTTCTTC. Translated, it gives CARTGAPYNEQFF.

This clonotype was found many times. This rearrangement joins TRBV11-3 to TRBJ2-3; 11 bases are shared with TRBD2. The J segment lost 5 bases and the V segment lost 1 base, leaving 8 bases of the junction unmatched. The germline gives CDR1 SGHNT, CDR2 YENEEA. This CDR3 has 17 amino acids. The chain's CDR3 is CASSLASGTSGLDTQYF. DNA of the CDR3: TGTGCCAGCAGCTTAGCCTCCGGGACTAGCGGCTTAGATACGCAGTATTTT.

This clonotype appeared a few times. The CDR3 region has the DNA TGCAGTGCCGAAATGAGTTCAGGGGGCGAAAACACCATATATTTT. This translates into CSAEMSSGGENTIYF. V gene TRBV20-1 combines with J gene TRBJ1-3; 8 nucleotides match TRBD1. Germline CDR1 and CDR2: DFQATT and SNEGSKA (reference sequence). The CDR3 length is 15 residues. V shed 6 bases and J 6 bases; nucleotides not matched to a gene: 13.

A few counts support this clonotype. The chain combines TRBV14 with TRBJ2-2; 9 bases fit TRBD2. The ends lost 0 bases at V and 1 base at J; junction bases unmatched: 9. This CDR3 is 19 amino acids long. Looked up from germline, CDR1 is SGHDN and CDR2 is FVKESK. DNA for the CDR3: TGTGCCAGCAGCCAAGAGGGGACTAGCCCTTTGGGGAACACCGGGGAGCTGTTTTTT. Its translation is CASSQEGTSPLGNTGELFF.

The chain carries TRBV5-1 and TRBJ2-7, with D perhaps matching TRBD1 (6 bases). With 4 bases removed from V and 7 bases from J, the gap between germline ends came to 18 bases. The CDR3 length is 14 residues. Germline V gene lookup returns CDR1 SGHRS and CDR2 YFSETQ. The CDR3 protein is CASSISTGIEEQYF. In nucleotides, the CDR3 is TGCGCCAGCAGCATATCAACAGGGATTGAAGAGCAGTACTTC.

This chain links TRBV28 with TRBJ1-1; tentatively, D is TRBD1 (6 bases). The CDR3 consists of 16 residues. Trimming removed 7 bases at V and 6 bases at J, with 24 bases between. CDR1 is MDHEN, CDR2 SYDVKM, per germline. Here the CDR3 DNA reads TGTGCCAGCAACCCCGCCCGGACAGCGACGCTTTCTGAAGCTTTCTTT. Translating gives CASNPARTATLSEAFF.

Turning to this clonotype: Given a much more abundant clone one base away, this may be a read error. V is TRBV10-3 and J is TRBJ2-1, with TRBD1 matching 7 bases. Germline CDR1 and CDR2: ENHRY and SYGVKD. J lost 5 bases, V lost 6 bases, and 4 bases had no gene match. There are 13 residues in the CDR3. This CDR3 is CAISRDSNNEQFF. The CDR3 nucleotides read TGTGCCATCAGCCGGGACAGCAACAATGAGCAGTTCTTC.

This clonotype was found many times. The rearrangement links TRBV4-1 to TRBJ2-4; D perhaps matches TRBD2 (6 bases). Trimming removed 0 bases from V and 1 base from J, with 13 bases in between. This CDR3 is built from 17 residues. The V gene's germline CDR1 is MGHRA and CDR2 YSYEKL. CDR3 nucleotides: TGCGCCAGCAGCCAAGAGGAGGGGTATTCGGCCAAAAACATTCAGTACTTC. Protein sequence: CASSQEEGYSAKNIQYF.

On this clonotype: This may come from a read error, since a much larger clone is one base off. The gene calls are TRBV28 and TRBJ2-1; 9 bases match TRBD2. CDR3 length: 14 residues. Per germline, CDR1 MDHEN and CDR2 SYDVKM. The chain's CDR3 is CASSLVGTSNEQSF. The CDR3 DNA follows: TGTGCCAGCAGTTTAGTAGGGACTAGCAATGAGCAGTCCTTC.

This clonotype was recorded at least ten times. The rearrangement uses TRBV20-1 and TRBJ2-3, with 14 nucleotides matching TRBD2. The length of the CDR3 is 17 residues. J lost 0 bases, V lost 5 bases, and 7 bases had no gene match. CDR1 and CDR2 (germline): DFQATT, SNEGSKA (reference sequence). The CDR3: CSASSGLAGESTDTQYF. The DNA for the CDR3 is TGCAGTGCTTCCTCGGGACTAGCGGGAGAAAGCACAGATACGCAGTATTTT.

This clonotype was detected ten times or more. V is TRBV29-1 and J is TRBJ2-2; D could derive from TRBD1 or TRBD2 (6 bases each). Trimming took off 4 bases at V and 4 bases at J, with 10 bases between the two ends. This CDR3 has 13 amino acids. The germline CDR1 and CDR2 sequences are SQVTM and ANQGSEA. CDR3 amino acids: CSVVGGGTGELFF. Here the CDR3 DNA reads TGCAGCGTTGTCGGGGGCGGCACCGGGGAGCTGTTTTTT.

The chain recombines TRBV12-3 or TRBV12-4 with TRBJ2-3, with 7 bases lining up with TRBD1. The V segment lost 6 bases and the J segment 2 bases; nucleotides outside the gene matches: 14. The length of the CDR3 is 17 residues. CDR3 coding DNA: TGTGCCAGCAGGACCTACGAGACAGGGCCTTACACAGATACGCAGTATTTT. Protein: CASRTYETGPYTDTQYF.

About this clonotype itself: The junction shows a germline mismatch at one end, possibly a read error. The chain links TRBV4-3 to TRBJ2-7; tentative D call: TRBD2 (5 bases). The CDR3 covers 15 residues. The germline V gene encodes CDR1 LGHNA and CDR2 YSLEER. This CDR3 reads CASSQGTSGVYERYF. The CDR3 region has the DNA TGCGCCAGCAGCCAAGGGACCAGCGGCGTCTACGAGCGGTACTTC.

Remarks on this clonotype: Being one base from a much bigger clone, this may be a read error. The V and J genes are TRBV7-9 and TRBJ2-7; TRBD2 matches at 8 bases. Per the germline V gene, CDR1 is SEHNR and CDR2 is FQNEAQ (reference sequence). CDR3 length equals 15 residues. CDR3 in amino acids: CAGSSSGTRAYEQYF. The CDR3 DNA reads TGTGCCGGCAGTTCATCCGGGACTAGGGCCTACGAGCAGTACTTC.

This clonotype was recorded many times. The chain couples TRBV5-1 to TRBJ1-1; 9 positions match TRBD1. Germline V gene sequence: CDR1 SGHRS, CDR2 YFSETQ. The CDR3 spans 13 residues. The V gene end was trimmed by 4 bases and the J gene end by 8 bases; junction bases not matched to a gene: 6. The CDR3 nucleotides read TGCGCCAGCAGCGAAACAGGGGGCACGGAAGCTTTCTTT. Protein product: CASSETGGTEAFF.

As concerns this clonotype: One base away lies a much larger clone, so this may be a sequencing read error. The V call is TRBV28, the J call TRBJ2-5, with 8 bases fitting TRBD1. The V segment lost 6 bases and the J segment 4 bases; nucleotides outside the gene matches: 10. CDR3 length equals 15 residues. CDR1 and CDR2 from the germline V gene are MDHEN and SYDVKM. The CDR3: CASRPVQGAGETQYF. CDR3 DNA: TGTGCCAGCAGACCGGTTCAGGGGGCTGGAGAGACCCAGTACTTC.

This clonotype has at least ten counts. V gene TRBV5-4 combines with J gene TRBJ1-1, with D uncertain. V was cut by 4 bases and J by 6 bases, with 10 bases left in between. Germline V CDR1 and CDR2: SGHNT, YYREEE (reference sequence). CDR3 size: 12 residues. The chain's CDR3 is CASSQPLAEAFF. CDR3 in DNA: TGTGCCAGCAGCCAACCGTTAGCTGAAGCTTTCTTT. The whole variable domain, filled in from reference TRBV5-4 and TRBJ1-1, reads ETGVTQSPTHLIKTRGQQVTLRCSSQSGHNTVSWYQQALGQGPQFIFQYYREEENGRGNFPPRFSGLQFPNYSSELNVNALELDDSALYLCASSQPLAEAFFGQGTRLTVV.

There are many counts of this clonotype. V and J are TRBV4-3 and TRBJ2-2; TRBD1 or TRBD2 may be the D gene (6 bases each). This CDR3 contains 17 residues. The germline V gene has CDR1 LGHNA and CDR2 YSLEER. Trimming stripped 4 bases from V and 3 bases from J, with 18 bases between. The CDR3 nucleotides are TGCGCCAGCAGCCGGGGGGTCGTGGGGGGCGACACCGGGGAGCTGTTTTTT. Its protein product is CASSRGVVGGDTGELFF.

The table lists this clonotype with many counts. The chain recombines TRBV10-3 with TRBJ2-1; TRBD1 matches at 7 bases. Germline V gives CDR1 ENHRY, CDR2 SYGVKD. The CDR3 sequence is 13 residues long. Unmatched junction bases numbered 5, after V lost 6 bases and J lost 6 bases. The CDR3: CAIRPGQINEQFF. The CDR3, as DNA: TGTGCCATCAGGCCGGGACAGATCAATGAGCAGTTCTTC.

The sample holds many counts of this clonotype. The CDR3 DNA follows: TGCGCCAGCAGCCAAGATGCCGGGGCCTACGAGCAGTACTTC. Translating it yields CASSQDAGAYEQYF. The chain couples TRBV4-3 to TRBJ2-7; D perhaps matches TRBD2 (5 bases). CDR3 length: 14 residues. Germline-derived CDR1 and CDR2 are LGHNA and YSLEER. V was cut by 0 bases and J by 2 bases, with 8 bases left in between.

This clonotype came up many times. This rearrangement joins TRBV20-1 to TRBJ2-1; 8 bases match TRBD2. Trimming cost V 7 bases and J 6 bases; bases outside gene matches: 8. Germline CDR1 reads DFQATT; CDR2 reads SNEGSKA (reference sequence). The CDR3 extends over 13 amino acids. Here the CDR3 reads CSVPAGVGNEQFF. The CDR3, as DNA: TGCAGTGTTCCAGCGGGAGTGGGCAATGAGCAGTTCTTC.

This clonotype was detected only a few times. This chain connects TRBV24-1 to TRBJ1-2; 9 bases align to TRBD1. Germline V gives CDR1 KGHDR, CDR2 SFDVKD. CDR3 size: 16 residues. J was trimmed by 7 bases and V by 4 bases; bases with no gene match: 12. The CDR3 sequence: CATSDPTDRGFAGYTF. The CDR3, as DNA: TGTGCCACCAGTGACCCAACGGACAGGGGTTTTGCTGGCTACACCTTC.

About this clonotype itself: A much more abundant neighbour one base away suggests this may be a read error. The CDR3 loop reads CASSGGIYYGYTF. The CDR3 DNA reads TGTGCCAGCAGTGGCGGGATCTACTATGGCTACACCTTC. The chain carries TRBV2 and TRBJ1-2, with no clear D. The CDR3 contains 13 residues. Per the germline V gene, CDR1 is SNHLY and CDR2 is FYNNEI. Trimming pared 4 bases from V and 3 bases from J, leaving 9 bases between.

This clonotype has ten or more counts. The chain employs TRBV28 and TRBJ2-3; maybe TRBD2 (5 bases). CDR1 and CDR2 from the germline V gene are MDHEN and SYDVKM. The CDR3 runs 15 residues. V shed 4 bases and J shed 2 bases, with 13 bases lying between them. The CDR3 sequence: CASSSIGLLTDTQYF. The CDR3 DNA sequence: TGTGCCAGCAGTTCAATCGGACTCCTCACAGATACGCAGTATTTT.

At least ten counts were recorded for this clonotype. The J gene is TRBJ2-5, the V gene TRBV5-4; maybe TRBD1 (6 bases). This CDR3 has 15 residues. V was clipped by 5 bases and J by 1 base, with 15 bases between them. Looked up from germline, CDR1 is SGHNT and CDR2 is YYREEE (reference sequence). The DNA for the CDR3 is TGTGCCAGCAGGGATTCCGGGACACCCCAAGAGACCCAGTACTTC. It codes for CASRDSGTPQETQYF.

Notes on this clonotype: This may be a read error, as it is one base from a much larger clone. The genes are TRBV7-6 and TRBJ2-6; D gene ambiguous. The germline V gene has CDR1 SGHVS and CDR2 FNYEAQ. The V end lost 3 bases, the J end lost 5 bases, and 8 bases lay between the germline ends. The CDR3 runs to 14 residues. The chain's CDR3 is CASSFFHRANVLTF. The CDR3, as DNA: TGTGCCAGCAGCTTTTTCCATAGGGCCAACGTCCTGACTTTC.

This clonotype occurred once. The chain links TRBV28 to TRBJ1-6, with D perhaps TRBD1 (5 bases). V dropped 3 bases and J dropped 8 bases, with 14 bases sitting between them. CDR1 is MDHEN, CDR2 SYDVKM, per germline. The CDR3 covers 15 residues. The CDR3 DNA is TGTGCCAGCAGTTTTCCCGCGACAGCATATTCACCCCTCCACTTT. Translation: CASSFPATAYSPLHF.

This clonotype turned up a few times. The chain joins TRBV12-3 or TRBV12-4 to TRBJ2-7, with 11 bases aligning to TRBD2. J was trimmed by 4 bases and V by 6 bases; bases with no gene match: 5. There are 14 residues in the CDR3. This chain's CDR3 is CASRKTSGNYEQYF. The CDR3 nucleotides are TGTGCCAGCAGAAAGACTAGCGGGAATTACGAGCAGTACTTC.